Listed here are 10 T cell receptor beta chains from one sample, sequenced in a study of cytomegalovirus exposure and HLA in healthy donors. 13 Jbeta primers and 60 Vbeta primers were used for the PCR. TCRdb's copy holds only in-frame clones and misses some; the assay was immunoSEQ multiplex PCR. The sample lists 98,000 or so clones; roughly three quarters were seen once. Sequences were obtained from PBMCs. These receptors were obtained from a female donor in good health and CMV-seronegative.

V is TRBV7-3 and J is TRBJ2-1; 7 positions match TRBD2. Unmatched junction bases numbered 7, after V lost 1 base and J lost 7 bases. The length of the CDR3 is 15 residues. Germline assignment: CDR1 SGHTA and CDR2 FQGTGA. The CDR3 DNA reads TGTGCCAGCAGCTTAAGATCGCGGGAGCTGAATGAGCAGTTCTTC. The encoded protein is CASSLRSRELNEQFF.

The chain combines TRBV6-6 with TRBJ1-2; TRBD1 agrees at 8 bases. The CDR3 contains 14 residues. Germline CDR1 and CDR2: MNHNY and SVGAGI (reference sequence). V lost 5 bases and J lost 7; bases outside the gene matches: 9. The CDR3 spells CASSLVLQGVGYTF. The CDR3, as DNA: TGTGCCAGCAGTCTCGTCTTACAGGGGGTTGGCTACACCTTC.

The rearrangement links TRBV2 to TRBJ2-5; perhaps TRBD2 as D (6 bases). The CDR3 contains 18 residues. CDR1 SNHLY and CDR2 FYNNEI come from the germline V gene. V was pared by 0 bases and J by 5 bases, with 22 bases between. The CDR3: CASSEALHGGVGGETQYF. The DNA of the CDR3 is TGTGCCAGCAGTGAAGCGCTTCACGGTGGGGTTGGGGGGGAGACCCAGTACTTC.

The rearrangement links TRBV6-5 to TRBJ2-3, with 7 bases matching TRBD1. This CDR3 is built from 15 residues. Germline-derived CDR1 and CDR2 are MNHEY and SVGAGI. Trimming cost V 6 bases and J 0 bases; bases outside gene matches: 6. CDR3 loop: CASRSTGLSTDTQYF. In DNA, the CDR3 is TGTGCCAGCAGGTCGACAGGGCTTAGCACAGATACGCAGTATTTT.

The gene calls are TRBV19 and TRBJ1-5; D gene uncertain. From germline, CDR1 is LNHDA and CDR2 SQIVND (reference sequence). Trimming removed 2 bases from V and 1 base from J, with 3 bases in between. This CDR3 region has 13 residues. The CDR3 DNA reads TGTGCCAGTAGTATACAGAGCAATCAGCCCCAGCATTTT. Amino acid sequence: CASSIQSNQPQHF. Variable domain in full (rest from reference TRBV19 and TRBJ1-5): DGGITQSPKYLFRKEGQNVTLSCEQNLNHDAMYWYRQDPGQGLRLIYYSQIVNDFQKGDIAEGYSVSREKKESFPLTVTSAQKNPTAFYLCASSIQSNQPQHFGDGTRLSIL.

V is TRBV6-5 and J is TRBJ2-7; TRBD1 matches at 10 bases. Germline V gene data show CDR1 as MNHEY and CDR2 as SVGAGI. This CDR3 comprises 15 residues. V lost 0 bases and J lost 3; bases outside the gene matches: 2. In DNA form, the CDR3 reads TGTGCCAGCAGTTACTCGACAGGGGGCGTCTACGAGCAGTACTTC. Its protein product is CASSYSTGGVYEQYF.

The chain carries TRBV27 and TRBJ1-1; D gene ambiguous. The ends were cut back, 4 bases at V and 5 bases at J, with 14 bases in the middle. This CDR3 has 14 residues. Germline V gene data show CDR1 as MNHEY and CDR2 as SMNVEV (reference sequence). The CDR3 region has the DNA TGTGCCAGCAGTTCGGGCCTGACGGGAACTGAAGCTTTCTTT. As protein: CASSSGLTGTEAFF.

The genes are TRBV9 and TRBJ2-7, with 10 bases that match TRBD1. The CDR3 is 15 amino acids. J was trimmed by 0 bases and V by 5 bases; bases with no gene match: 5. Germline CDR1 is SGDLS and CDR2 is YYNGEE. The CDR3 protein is CASSSGTGASYEQYF. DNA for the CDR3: TGTGCCAGCAGTTCCGGGACAGGGGCCTCCTACGAGCAGTACTTC.

The CDR3 nucleotides are TGTGCCAGGCCGGGACAGGGGGTCAACGGGGCCAACGTCCTGACTTTC. Translation gives CARPGQGVNGANVLTF. The J gene is TRBJ2-6, the V gene TRBV7-2; 11 bases match TRBD1. This CDR3 contains 16 residues. The ends lost 9 bases at V and 4 bases at J; junction bases unmatched: 8. CDR1 is SGHTA and CDR2 is FQGNSA in the germline V gene.

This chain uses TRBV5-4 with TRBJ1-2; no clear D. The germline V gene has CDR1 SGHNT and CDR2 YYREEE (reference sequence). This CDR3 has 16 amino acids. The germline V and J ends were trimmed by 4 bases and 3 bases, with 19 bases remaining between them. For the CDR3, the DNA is TGTGCCAGCAGCCTTAGCGAGACAAGTCACCACTATGGCTACACCTTC. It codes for CASSLSETSHHYGYTF.